Below, 10 T cell receptor beta chains from the same sample are listed, as sequenced in a study of Graves' ophthalmopathy and Graves' hyperthyroidism. RNA transcripts yielded amplified TCR beta CDR3 regions. The first round was an RT-PCR with HTBI primers, and the second round was a multiplex PCR. One entry per CDR3 protein results from TCRdb running MiXCR on the multiplex PCR reads. Of around 340,000 distinct CDR3 sequences listed, roughly a sixth are singletons. Sequencing was carried out using peripheral blood. Receptors originate from an adult man with Graves' ophthalmopathy.

This clonotype was seen at least ten times. The chain recombines TRBV15 with TRBJ2-6; D uncertain. CDR1 and CDR2 from the germline V gene are LNHNV and YYDKDF (reference sequence). Trimming took 4 bases from V and 5 from J, leaving 18 bases between them. The CDR3 is made up of 17 amino acids. The chain's CDR3 is CATSKRRAPTWANVLTF. Here the CDR3 DNA reads TGTGCCACCAGCAAGAGACGGGCTCCTACCTGGGCCAACGTCCTGACTTTC.

There are many counts of this clonotype. The rearrangement uses TRBV30 and TRBJ2-5; 9 bases align to TRBD2. Germline V CDR1 and CDR2: GTSNPN, SVGIG (reference sequence). The J segment lost 1 base and the V segment lost 3 bases, leaving 0 bases of the junction unmatched. The CDR3 totals 13 residues. The CDR3, as DNA: TGTGCCTGGAGGACTAGCGGCCAAGAGACCCAGTACTTC. Its translation: CAWRTSGQETQYF.

This clonotype was seen ten or more times. CDR3 DNA sequence: TGTGCCAGCAGCAGGGACAGTGAGAGCTCTGGAAACACCATATATTTT. Translated, it gives CASSRDSESSGNTIYF. The chain combines TRBV6-1 with TRBJ1-3; 7 positions agree with TRBD1. Germline loops: CDR1 MNHNS, CDR2 SASEGT. Unmatched junction bases numbered 8, after V lost 6 bases and J lost 0 bases. The CDR3 runs to 16 residues.

In the case of this clonotype: A much larger clone differs from this one at a single base, so this may be a read error. The CDR3 ends on some other residue instead of the conserved phenylalanine or tryptophan, so this is likely a read error. The chain carries TRBV20-1 and TRBJ2-2; no definite D call. V shed 0 bases and J shed 6 bases, with 2 bases lying between them. CDR1 is DFQATT, CDR2 SNEGSKA, per germline (reference sequence). This CDR3 is 11 amino acids long. CDR3 loop: CSARDPGELFS. CDR3 DNA: TGCAGTGCTAGAGACCCCGGGGAGCTGTTTTCT.

Many counts were recorded for this clonotype. The gene calls are TRBV7-9 and TRBJ1-1; D is ambiguous. V lost 5 bases to trimming and J lost 3 bases, with 10 bases between them. From germline, CDR1 is SEHNR and CDR2 FQNEAQ (reference sequence). The CDR3 length is 13 residues. CDR3 sequence reads: CASSERTDTEAFF. CDR3 DNA: TGTGCCAGCAGCGAGAGGACGGACACTGAAGCTTTCTTT.

In its sample, this clonotype was seen many times. V usage is TRBV4-1 and J usage is TRBJ2-5; 7 bases fit TRBD2. V dropped 1 base and J dropped 5; count of bases not matched to a gene: 4. Germline CDR1 and CDR2: MGHRA and YSYEKL. The CDR3 sequence is 14 residues long. The CDR3 coding sequence is TGCGCCAGCAGCCAAGGGCCAGCGGGGGAGACCCAGTACTTC. Its translation: CASSQGPAGETQYF.

The V and J genes are TRBV12-3 or TRBV12-4 and TRBJ1-5; TRBD1 matches at 10 bases. V trimming: 6 bases; J trimming: 0 bases; junction bases outside the gene matches: 5. This CDR3 contains 16 residues. The CDR3 DNA is TGTGCCAGCAGCACAGGACAGGGGGTTAGCAATCAGCCCCAGCATTTT. Its translation is CASSTGQGVSNQPQHF.

This clonotype was counted many times. The chain uses TRBV6-2 or TRBV6-3 and TRBJ2-7; TRBD1 or TRBD2 may be the D gene (5 bases each). The CDR3 runs to 13 residues. V was clipped by 2 bases and J by 5 bases, with 10 bases between them. Germline CDR1 MNHEY, CDR2 SVGEGT. In DNA, the CDR3 is TGTGCCAGCAGTTACAGAGGGGCCCACGAGCAGTACTTC. Amino acids: CASSYRGAHEQYF.

This clonotype was seen at least ten times. This rearrangement joins TRBV19 to TRBJ1-6; no reliable D call. The CDR3 consists of 15 residues. Per the germline V gene, CDR1 is LNHDA and CDR2 is SQIVND (reference sequence). Trimming left V 5 bases short and J 9 bases short, with 17 bases between. Here the CDR3 DNA reads TGTGCCAGTAGTGATAGACCCACGGTCAGTTCACCCCTCCACTTT. Its translation: CASSDRPTVSSPLHF.

This clonotype was observed at least ten times. The J gene is TRBJ2-7, the V gene TRBV11-3, with D possibly being TRBD2 (5 bases). The CDR3 length is 15 residues. Germline values: CDR1 SGHNT, CDR2 YENEEA. V shed 6 bases and J shed 3 bases, with 18 bases lying between them. CDR3 sequence: CASSVGGPELYEQYF. The CDR3 coding sequence is TGTGCCAGCAGTGTCGGAGGACCAGAACTCTACGAGCAGTACTTC.